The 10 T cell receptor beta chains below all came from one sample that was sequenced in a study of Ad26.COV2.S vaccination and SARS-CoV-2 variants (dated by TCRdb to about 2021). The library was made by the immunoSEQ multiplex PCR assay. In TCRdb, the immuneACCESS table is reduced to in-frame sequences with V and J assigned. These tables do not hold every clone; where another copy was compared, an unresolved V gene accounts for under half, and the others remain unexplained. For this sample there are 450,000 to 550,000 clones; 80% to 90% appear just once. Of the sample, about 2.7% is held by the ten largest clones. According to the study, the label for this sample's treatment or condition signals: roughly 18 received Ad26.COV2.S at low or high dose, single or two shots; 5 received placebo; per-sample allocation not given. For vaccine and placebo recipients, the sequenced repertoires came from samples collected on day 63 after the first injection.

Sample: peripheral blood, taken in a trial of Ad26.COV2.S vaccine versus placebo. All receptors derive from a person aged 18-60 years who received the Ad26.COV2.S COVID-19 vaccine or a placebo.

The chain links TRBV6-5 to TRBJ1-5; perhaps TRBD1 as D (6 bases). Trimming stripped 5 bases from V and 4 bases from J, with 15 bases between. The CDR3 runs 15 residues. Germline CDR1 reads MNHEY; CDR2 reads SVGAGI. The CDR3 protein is CASSPGRGGNQPQHF. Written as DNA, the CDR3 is TGTGCCAGCAGTCCCGGCAGGGGAGGTAATCAGCCCCAGCATTTT.

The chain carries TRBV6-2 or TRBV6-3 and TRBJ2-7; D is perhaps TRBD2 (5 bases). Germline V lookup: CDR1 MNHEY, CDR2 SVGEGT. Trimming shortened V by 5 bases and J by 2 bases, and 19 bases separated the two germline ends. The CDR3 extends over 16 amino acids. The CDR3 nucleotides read TGTGCCAGCAGTGCCCGTTCCGCGAGCGGACCCTACGAGCAGTACGTC. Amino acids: CASSARSASGPYEQYV.

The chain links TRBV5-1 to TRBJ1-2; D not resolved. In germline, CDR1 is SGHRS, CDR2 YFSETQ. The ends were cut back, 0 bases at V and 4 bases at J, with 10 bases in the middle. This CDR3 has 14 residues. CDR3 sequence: CASSLGGRGYGYTF. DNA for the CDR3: TGCGCCAGCAGCTTGGGAGGGCGCGGCTATGGCTACACCTTC.

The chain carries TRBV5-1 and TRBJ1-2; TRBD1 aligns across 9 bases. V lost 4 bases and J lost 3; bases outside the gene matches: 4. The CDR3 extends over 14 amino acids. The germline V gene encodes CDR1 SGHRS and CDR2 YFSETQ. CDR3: CASSSWTGDYGYTF. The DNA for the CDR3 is TGCGCCAGCAGCAGCTGGACAGGGGACTATGGCTACACCTTC. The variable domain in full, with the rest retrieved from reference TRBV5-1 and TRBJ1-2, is KAGVTQTPRYLIKTRGQQVTLSCSPISGHRSVSWYQQTPGQGLQFLFEYFSETQRNKGNFPGRFSGRQFSNSRSEMNVSTLELGDSALYLCASSSWTGDYGYTFGSGTRLTVV.

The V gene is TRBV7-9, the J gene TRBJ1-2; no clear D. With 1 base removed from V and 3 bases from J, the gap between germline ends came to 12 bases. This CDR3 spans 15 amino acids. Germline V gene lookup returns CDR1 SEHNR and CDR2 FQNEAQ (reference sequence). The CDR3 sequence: CASSLGAGGDYGYTF. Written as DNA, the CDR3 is TGTGCCAGCAGCTTAGGGGCGGGTGGTGACTATGGCTACACCTTC.

The CDR3 is CASSQAVAGEQFF. In nucleotides, the CDR3 is TGTGCCAGCAGCCAAGCCGTAGCGGGTGAGCAGTTCTTC. The chain has TRBV4-2 and TRBJ2-1; the match to TRBD2 covers 7 bases. This CDR3 has 13 residues. J was trimmed by 9 bases and V by 1 base; bases with no gene match: 3. Germline V gene sequence: CDR1 LGHNA, CDR2 YNFKEQ.

Here the CDR3 reads CASSFSFHGTEAFF. The CDR3 DNA is TGTGCCAGCAGCTTCTCATTCCATGGCACTGAAGCTTTCTTT. The chain links TRBV7-9 to TRBJ1-1; no definite D call. The CDR3 covers 14 residues. Trimming took off 3 bases at V and 4 bases at J, with 12 bases between the two ends. Germline CDR1 is SEHNR and CDR2 is FQNEAQ (reference sequence).

CDR3 sequence (DNA): TGTGCCAGCAGCTTGTTGTGGGGGAATTCACCCCTCCACTTT. Its protein product is CASSLLWGNSPLHF. The J gene is TRBJ1-6, the V gene TRBV5-5; D perhaps matches TRBD1 (5 bases). Germline V lookup: CDR1 SGHKS, CDR2 YYEKEE (reference sequence). The V gene lost 1 base and the J gene lost 7 bases, with 9 bases spanning the gap. This CDR3 is built from 14 residues. Full variable domain (outside the CDR3, taken from reference TRBV5-5 and TRBJ1-6): DAGVTQSPTHLIKTRGQQVTLRCSPISGHKSVSWYQQVLGQGPQFIFQYYEKEERGRGNFPDRFSARQFPNYSSELNVNALLLGDSALYLCASSLLWGNSPLHFGNGTRLTVT.

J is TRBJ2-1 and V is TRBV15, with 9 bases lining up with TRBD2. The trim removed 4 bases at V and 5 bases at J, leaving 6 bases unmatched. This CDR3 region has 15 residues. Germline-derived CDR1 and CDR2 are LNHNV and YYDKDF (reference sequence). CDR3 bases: TGTGCCACCAGCACTGAGCGGGAGGCAAACAATGAGCAGTTCTTC. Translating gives CATSTEREANNEQFF.

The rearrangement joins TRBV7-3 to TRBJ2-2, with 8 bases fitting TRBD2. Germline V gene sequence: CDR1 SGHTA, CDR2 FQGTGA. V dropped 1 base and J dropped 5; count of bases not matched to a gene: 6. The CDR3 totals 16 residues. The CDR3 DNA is TGTGCCAGCAGCTTAATGCCGGTAGCGGGGACCGGGGAGCTGTTTTTT. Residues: CASSLMPVAGTGELFF.